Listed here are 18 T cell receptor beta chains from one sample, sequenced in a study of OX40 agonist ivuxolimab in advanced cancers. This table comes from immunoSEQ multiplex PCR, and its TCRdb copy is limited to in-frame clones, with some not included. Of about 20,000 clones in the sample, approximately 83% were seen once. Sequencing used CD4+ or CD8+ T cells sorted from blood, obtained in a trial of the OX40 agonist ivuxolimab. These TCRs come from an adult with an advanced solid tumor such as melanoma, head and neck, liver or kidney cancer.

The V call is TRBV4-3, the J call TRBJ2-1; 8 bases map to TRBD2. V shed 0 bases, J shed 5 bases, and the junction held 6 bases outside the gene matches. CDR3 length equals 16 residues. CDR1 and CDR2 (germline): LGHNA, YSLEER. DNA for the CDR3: TGCGCCAGCAGCCAAGATCGCGTACTAGCGGACAATGAGCAGTTCTTC. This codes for CASSQDRVLADNEQFF.

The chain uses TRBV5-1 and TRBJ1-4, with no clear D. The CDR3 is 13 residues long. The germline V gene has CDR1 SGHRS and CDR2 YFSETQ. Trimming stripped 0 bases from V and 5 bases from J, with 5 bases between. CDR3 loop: CASSLVDNEKLFF. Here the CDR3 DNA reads TGCGCCAGCAGCTTGGTGGACAATGAAAAACTGTTTTTT.

CDR3 DNA: TGCAGCGTAGGGACGGGCTCTGGGGCCAACGTCCTGACTTTC. This translates into CSVGTGSGANVLTF. The V and J genes are TRBV29-1 and TRBJ2-6; D may correspond to TRBD1 or TRBD2 (5 bases each). CDR1 SQVTM and CDR2 ANQGSEA come from the germline V gene. This CDR3 is 14 amino acids long. Trimming pared 6 bases from V and 0 bases from J, leaving 9 bases between.

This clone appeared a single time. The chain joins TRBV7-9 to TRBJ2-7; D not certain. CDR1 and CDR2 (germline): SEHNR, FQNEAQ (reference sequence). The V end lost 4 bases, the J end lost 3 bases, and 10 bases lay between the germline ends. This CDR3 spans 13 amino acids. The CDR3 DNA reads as TGTGCCAGCAGCTCCTACGTGGACTACGAGCAGTACTTC. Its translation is CASSSYVDYEQYF.

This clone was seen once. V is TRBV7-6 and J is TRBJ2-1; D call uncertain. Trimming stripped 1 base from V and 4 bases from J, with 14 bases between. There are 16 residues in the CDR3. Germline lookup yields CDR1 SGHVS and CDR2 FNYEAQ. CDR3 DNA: TGTGCCAGCAGCTTAGGATCCGGAGCAGTTTACAATGAGCAGTTCTTC. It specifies CASSLGSGAVYNEQFF.

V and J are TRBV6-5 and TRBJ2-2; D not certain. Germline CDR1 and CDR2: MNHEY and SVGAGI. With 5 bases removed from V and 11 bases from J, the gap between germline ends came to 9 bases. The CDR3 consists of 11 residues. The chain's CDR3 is CASSRGRELFF. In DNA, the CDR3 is TGTGCCAGCAGTCGAGGTCGTGAGCTGTTTTTT.

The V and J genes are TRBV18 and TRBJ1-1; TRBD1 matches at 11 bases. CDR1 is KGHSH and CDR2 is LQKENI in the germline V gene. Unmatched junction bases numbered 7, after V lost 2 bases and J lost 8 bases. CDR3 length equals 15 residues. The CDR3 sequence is CASSPTGTGGSEAFF. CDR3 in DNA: TGTGCCAGCTCACCAACCGGGACAGGGGGTTCGGAAGCTTTCTTT.

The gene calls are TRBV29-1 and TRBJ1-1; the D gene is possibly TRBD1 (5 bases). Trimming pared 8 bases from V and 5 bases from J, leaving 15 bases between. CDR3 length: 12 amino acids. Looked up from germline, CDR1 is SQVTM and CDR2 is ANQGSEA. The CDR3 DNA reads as TGCAGCTCTGCAGTTGGGGCTACTGAAGCTTTCTTT. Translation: CSSAVGATEAFF.

The CDR3 protein is CAWSLSGGGNSPLHF. The CDR3 DNA reads TGTGCCTGGAGTCTATCAGGGGGCGGGAATTCACCCCTCCACTTT. V gene TRBV30 combines with J gene TRBJ1-6; 8 bases are shared with TRBD1. The CDR3 consists of 15 residues. With 2 bases clipped from V and 7 bases from J, the junction kept 7 bases outside the gene matches. Germline V CDR1 and CDR2: GTSNPN, SVGIG (reference sequence).

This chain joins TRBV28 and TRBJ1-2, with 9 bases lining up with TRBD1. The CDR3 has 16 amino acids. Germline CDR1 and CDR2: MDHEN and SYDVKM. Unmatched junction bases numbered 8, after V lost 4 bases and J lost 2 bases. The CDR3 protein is CASSSPGTGNNYGYTF. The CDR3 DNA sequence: TGTGCCAGCAGTTCTCCCGGGACAGGGAACAACTATGGCTACACCTTC.

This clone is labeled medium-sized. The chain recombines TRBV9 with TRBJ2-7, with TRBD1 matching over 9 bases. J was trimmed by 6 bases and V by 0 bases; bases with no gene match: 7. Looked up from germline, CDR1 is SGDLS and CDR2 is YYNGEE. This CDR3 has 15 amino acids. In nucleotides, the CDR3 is TGTGCCAGCAGCGTAGGGGGACAGGGTTCCCTCGAGCAGTACTTC. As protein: CASSVGGQGSLEQYF. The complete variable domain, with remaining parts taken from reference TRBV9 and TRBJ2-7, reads DSGVTQTPKHLITATGQRVTLRCSPRSGDLSVYWYQQSLDQGLQFLIQYYNGEERAKGNILERFSAQQFPDLHSELNLSSLELGDSALYFCASSVGGQGSLEQYFGPGTRLTVT.

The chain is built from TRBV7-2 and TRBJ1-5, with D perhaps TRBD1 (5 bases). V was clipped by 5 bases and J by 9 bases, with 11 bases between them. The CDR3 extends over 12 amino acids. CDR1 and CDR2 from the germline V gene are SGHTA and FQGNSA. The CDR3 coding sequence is TGTGCCAGCAGCCCCAGCGGGGGGCCCCAGCATTTT. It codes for CASSPSGGPQHF.

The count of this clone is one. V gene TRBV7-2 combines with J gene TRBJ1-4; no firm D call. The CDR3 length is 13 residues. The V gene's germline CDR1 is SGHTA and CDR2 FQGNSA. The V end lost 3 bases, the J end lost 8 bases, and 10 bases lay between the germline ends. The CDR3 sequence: CASSLGRMEKLFF. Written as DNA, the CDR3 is TGTGCCAGCAGCTTGGGCAGGATGGAAAAACTGTTTTTT.

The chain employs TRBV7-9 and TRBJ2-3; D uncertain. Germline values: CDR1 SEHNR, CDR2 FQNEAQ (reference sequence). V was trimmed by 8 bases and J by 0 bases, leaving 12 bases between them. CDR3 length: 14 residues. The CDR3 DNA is TGTGCCAGCCTGGGTTGGTCTAGCACAGATACGCAGTATTTT. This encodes CASLGWSSTDTQYF.

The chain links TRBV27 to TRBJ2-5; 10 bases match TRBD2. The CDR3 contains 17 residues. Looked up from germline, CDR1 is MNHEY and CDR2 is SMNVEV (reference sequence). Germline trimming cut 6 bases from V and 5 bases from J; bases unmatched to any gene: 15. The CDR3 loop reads CASSPNWGLAGEETQYF. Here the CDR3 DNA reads TGTGCCAGCAGCCCCAATTGGGGGCTAGCGGGAGAGGAGACCCAGTACTTC.

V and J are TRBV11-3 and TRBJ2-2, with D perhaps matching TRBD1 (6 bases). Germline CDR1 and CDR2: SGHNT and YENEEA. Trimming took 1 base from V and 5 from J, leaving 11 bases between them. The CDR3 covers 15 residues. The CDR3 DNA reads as TGTGCCAGCAGCTTAGGGGGGCGAGAGACCGGGGAGCTGTTTTTT. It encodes CASSLGGRETGELFF.

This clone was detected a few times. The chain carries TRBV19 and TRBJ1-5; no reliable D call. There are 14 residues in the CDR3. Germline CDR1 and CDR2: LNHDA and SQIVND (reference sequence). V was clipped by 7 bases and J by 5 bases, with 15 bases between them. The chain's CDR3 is CASTPGLGDQPQHF. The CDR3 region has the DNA TGTGCCAGTACCCCTGGTTTAGGAGATCAGCCCCAGCATTTT. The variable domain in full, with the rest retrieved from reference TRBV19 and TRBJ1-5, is DGGITQSPKYLFRKEGQNVTLSCEQNLNHDAMYWYRQDPGQGLRLIYYSQIVNDFQKGDIAEGYSVSREKKESFPLTVTSAQKNPTAFYLCASTPGLGDQPQHFGDGTRLSIL.

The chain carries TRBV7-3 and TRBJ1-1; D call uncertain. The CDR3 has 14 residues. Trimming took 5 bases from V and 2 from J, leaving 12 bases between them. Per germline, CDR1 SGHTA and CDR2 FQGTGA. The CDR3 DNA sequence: TGTGCCAGCAGCCTAGGAGTCTCCAACACTGAAGCTTTCTTT. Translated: CASSLGVSNTEAFF.